The present TCR beta chain was sequenced within a study of T cells in localized non-small cell lung cancer. Whole-study results and caveats: Sequencing, confined to only one tumor region, leaves heterogeneity possible. The greatest T cell clonality was found in uninvolved adjacent lung (higher than in tumor).

As to this clone: What it binds is unknown.

Produced via immunoSEQ multiplex PCR; TCRdb's table is partial and in-frame only. The profile shows about 2,800 clones, around 20% of them singletons. The ends were cut back, 2 bases at V and 9 bases at J, with 14 bases in the middle. Germline CDR1 and CDR2: MDHEN and SYDVKM. The CDR3 is 14 residues long. The source material was lung tumor tissue, sampled before any cancer treatment. The source is a female donor aged 60 or older with stage I lung adenocarcinoma. This rearrangement joins TRBV28 to TRBJ2-1; D not certain. CDR3 residues: CASSLTNPGFEQFF. In nucleotides, the CDR3 is TGTGCCAGCAGTTTAACGAACCCCGGCTTTGAGCAGTTCTTC.